Shown below are 26 T cell receptor beta chains from a single sample sequenced in a study of regulatory T cells in long-lasting Graves disease. Researchers made TCR beta libraries by using iRepertoire HTBI primers and running Arm-PCR on CDR3 regions. Each CDR3 protein gets one entry after TCRdb re-called the multiplex PCR reads with MiXCR. The data hold more than 650,000 distinct CDR3 sequences, with approximately 31% observed a single time. Time point meaning: persistent/refractory GD, antithyroid drugs over 5 years with positive TRAb. After RNA was extracted from PBMCs, the TCR library was made from it. The sample here was peripheral blood mononuclear cells (PBMCs), taken when the disease was refractory, from a patient treated with antithyroid drugs. The origin of the receptors is a female donor with Graves disease.

The chain links TRBV6-1 to TRBJ2-7; 7 nucleotides agree with TRBD2. Losses at the gene ends were 5 bases for V and 2 bases for J; bases not matched to a gene: 15. Per the germline V gene, CDR1 is MNHNS and CDR2 is SASEGT. The CDR3 is 17 residues long. CDR3 amino acids: CASSPKGGSGSTYEQYF. CDR3 in DNA: TGTGCCAGCAGTCCGAAGGGAGGTAGCGGGTCCACCTACGAGCAGTACTTC.

Many counts were recorded for this clonotype. This rearrangement joins TRBV2 to TRBJ1-6; no reliable D call. CDR3 length: 12 amino acids. CDR1 is SNHLY, CDR2 FYNNEI, per germline. Trimming pared 3 bases from V and 13 bases from J, leaving 10 bases between. CDR3 sequence reads: CASSDGQRPLHF. The CDR3 coding sequence is TGTGCCAGCAGTGACGGCCAGCGGCCCCTCCACTTT.

This chain connects TRBV25-1 to TRBJ1-2; 12 nucleotides line up with TRBD1. Per the germline V gene, CDR1 is MGHDK and CDR2 is SYGVNS. V shed 6 bases and J 0 bases; nucleotides not matched to a gene: 5. This CDR3 spans 16 amino acids. The chain's CDR3 is CASRGDRGPANYGYTF. In DNA, the CDR3 is TGTGCCAGCAGGGGGGACAGGGGGCCCGCTAACTATGGCTACACCTTC.

The rearrangement uses TRBV4-2 and TRBJ2-5; TRBD1 matches at 10 bases. V was clipped by 2 bases and J by 6 bases; unmatched bases: 6. This CDR3 is 15 amino acids long. From germline, CDR1 is LGHNA and CDR2 YNFKEQ. The CDR3 DNA follows: TGTGCCAGCAGCCAAATGACAGGGGGCCGGCAGACCCAGTACTTC. This gives the protein CASSQMTGGRQTQYF.

The CDR3 DNA follows: TGTGCCAGCAGCCGGGGGGGGCTTGACCGGGAGCAGTACTTC. Its translation: CASSRGGLDREQYF. The chain employs TRBV3-1 and TRBJ2-7, with TRBD2 as a possible D gene (7 bases). CDR3 size: 14 residues. Germline CDR1 is LGHDT and CDR2 is YNNKEL (reference sequence). The V and J ends lost 4 bases and 7 bases respectively, with 17 bases between them.

The chain carries TRBV30 and TRBJ1-1; 8 bases agree with TRBD1. Per the germline V gene, CDR1 is GTSNPN and CDR2 is SVGIG (reference sequence). The CDR3 totals 11 residues. Unmatched junction bases numbered 2, after V lost 1 base and J lost 10 bases. CDR3 amino acids: CAWSAGTGAFF. Here the CDR3 DNA reads TGTGCCTGGAGTGCCGGGACAGGAGCTTTCTTT. Complete variable domain (other parts from reference TRBV30 and TRBJ1-1): SQTIHQWPATLVQPVGSPLSLECTVEGTSNPNLYWYRQAAGRGLQLLFYSVGIGQISSEVPQNLSASRPQDRQFILSSKKLLLSDSGFYLCAWSAGTGAFFGQGTRLTVV.

The CDR3 DNA reads as TGTGCCACTTCGACAGGGGCTAACTATGGCTACACCTTC. It translates to CATSTGANYGYTF. The J gene is TRBJ1-2, the V gene TRBV19, with 8 bases aligning to TRBD1. CDR1 LNHDA and CDR2 SQIVND come from the germline V gene (reference sequence). With 10 bases clipped from V and 0 bases from J, the junction kept 4 bases outside the gene matches. The CDR3 contains 13 residues.

This clonotype was observed a handful of times. The J gene is TRBJ2-7, the V gene TRBV5-1, with D hard to call. Deletions cut 4 bases from V and 2 bases from J, with 13 bases between. CDR3 size: 14 residues. CDR1 SGHRS and CDR2 YFSETQ come from the germline V gene. CDR3 region: CASSPSPGPYEQYF. The CDR3 region has the DNA TGCGCCAGCAGCCCCTCACCAGGACCCTACGAGCAGTACTTC.

With regard to this clonotype: The junction does not match germline at one end; this may be a read error. The rearrangement uses TRBV5-1 and TRBJ1-1; D possibly corresponds to TRBD1 (6 bases). Germline V gene lookup returns CDR1 SGHRS and CDR2 YFSETQ. The CDR3 has 18 residues. The CDR3 loop reads CASSLAVGTGITNTEAFF. CDR3 nucleotide sequence: TGTGCCAGCAGCTTGGCGGTTGGTACAGGGATAACGAACACTGAAGCTTTCTTT.

This clonotype showed up just once. The J gene is TRBJ1-1, the V gene TRBV18, with 7 bases aligning to TRBD1. The CDR3 is 15 residues long. The germline gives CDR1 KGHSH, CDR2 LQKENI. After removal of 4 bases from V and 1 base from J, the junction contained 6 bases not matched to a gene. In DNA, the CDR3 is TGTGCCAGCTCACTCTCTTGGGACAGGAACACTGAAGCTTTCTTT. Translating gives CASSLSWDRNTEAFF.

The chain employs TRBV28 and TRBJ2-4, with D perhaps given as TRBD1 or TRBD2 (7 bases each). With 5 bases removed from V and 1 base from J, the gap between germline ends came to 21 bases. The CDR3 has 18 amino acids. CDR1 and CDR2 from the germline V gene are MDHEN and SYDVKM. The CDR3 sequence is CASSPRTGGRGAKNIQYF. CDR3 DNA: TGTGCCAGCAGTCCCCGGACAGGAGGGAGGGGGGCCAAAAACATTCAGTACTTC.

The chain carries TRBV19 and TRBJ1-2; D gene ambiguous. V lost 7 bases and J 4 bases, leaving 16 bases between the germline ends. The CDR3 contains 14 residues. Germline CDR1 is LNHDA and CDR2 is SQIVND (reference sequence). CDR3 residues: CASTHGIPGYGYTF. The DNA of the CDR3 is TGTGCCAGTACCCACGGGATTCCGGGCTATGGCTACACCTTC. The variable domain in full, with the rest retrieved from reference TRBV19 and TRBJ1-2, is DGGITQSPKYLFRKEGQNVTLSCEQNLNHDAMYWYRQDPGQGLRLIYYSQIVNDFQKGDIAEGYSVSREKKESFPLTVTSAQKNPTAFYLCASTHGIPGYGYTFGSGTRLTVV.

The chain couples TRBV6-1 to TRBJ2-3; 7 bases line up with TRBD1. Germline V CDR1 and CDR2: MNHNS, SASEGT. The CDR3 runs to 13 residues. V lost 6 bases to trimming and J lost 4 bases; unmatched junction nucleotides: 4. The DNA for the CDR3 is TGTGCCAGCAGAAAGGGGGCAGCAGATACGCAGTATTTT. Amino acids: CASRKGAADTQYF.

The chain recombines TRBV13 with TRBJ2-2; the D call may be TRBD1 or TRBD2 (5 bases each). The V and J ends lost 1 base and 1 base respectively, with 13 bases between them. This CDR3 comprises 17 residues. Per germline, CDR1 PRHDT and CDR2 FYEKMQ (reference sequence). The DNA for the CDR3 is TGTGCCAGCAGCTTAGCCTGGGACGGACTGAACACCGGGGAGCTGTTTTTT. This codes for CASSLAWDGLNTGELFF.

The chain joins TRBV3-1 to TRBJ2-4; D remains unclear. Trimming pared 1 base from V and 7 bases from J, leaving 8 bases between. The germline CDR1 and CDR2 sequences are LGHDT and YNNKEL (reference sequence). This CDR3 comprises 13 residues. The CDR3 DNA follows: TGTGCCAGCAGCCAAGGACGTGGCAACATTCAGTACTTC. Translating gives CASSQGRGNIQYF.

The sample holds many counts of this clonotype. The chain uses TRBV6-1 and TRBJ1-2; D is perhaps TRBD1 (5 bases). The germline CDR1 and CDR2 sequences are MNHNS and SASEGT. V lost 7 bases to trimming and J lost 8 bases, with 23 bases between them. The CDR3 consists of 15 residues. The CDR3 here is CASTVPGTKQRGYTF. Written as DNA, the CDR3 is TGTGCCAGCACGGTCCCGGGGACGAAACAGAGGGGCTACACCTTC.

The rearrangement links TRBV5-1 to TRBJ1-1; D ambiguous. V lost 0 bases and J 2 bases, leaving 8 bases between the germline ends. Germline CDR1 is SGHRS and CDR2 is YFSETQ. The CDR3 covers 14 residues. The DNA of the CDR3 is TGCGCCAGCAGCTTGGGACACCCCAACACTGAAGCTTTCTTT. Translation: CASSLGHPNTEAFF.

This clonotype was seen repeatedly, ten times or more. This rearrangement joins TRBV20-1 to TRBJ1-2, with D perhaps TRBD1 (5 bases). The CDR3 sequence is 12 residues long. Germline CDR1 reads DFQATT; CDR2 reads SNEGSKA (reference sequence). The V and J ends lost 6 bases and 8 bases respectively, with 16 bases between them. The CDR3 bases are TGCAGTGCCCAAGCCGGGACTTACGGCTACACCTTC. This translates into CSAQAGTYGYTF.

A note on this clonotype: A much larger clone differs by one base, so this may be a read error. The rearrangement links TRBV5-1 to TRBJ1-1; D is ambiguous. Per the germline V gene, CDR1 is SGHRS and CDR2 is YFSETQ. This CDR3 has 13 residues. CDR3 in amino acids: CANSFRTSTEAFF. Written as DNA, the CDR3 is TGCGCCAACAGCTTCCGTACGAGTACTGAAGCTTTCTTT.

The chain links TRBV7-2 to TRBJ2-7; no reliable D call. This CDR3 has 14 amino acids. V was clipped by 5 bases and J by 0 bases, with 11 bases between them. Germline V gene data show CDR1 as SGHTA and CDR2 as FQGNSA. The DNA for the CDR3 is TGTGCCAGCAGCCTTAGACGGCGCTCCTACGAGCAGTACTTC. Protein: CASSLRRRSYEQYF.

This clonotype was counted many times. The V and J genes are TRBV6-1 and TRBJ1-5, with D unresolved. The germline V gene encodes CDR1 MNHNS and CDR2 SASEGT. V lost 6 bases, J lost 5 bases, and 11 bases lay in between. This CDR3 contains 13 residues. CDR3 residues: CASREANDQPQHF. The CDR3 DNA reads as TGTGCCAGCAGGGAGGCGAACGATCAGCCCCAGCATTTT.

The chain has TRBV11-2 and TRBJ2-7, with D hard to call. V was trimmed by 5 bases and J by 4 bases, leaving 21 bases between them. Germline CDR1 is SGHAT and CDR2 is FQNNGV. The CDR3 totals 16 residues. The CDR3 sequence is CASSPRRDRTAYEQYF. CDR3 bases: TGTGCCAGCAGCCCCCGTCGTGACCGGACGGCTTACGAGCAGTACTTC.

This clonotype showed up just a few times. This chain joins TRBV2 and TRBJ1-1; weak D call: TRBD1 (6 bases). This CDR3 spans 15 amino acids. CDR1 is SNHLY and CDR2 is FYNNEI in the germline V gene. V was shortened by 6 bases and J by 1 base, with 15 bases between the two germline ends. This CDR3 is CASSVGLQGNTEAFF. CDR3 bases: TGTGCCAGCAGCGTGGGTCTACAGGGGAACACTGAAGCTTTCTTT.

In this sample, this clonotype turned up a few times. The chain has TRBV29-1 and TRBJ1-2; 7 bases fit TRBD1. The CDR3 has 11 amino acids. Germline CDR1 is SQVTM and CDR2 is ANQGSEA. V lost 4 bases, J lost 5 bases, and 1 base stayed unmatched. In nucleotides, the CDR3 is TGCAGCGTTGTACAGGGGTATGGCTACACCTTC. Amino acids: CSVVQGYGYTF.

This clonotype was seen repeatedly, ten times or more. This chain joins TRBV10-3 and TRBJ1-1; the D gene is possibly TRBD1 (6 bases). Looked up from germline, CDR1 is ENHRY and CDR2 is SYGVKD. This CDR3 is 14 amino acids long. Trimming left V 3 bases short and J 5 bases short, with 13 bases between. In nucleotides, the CDR3 is TGTGCCATCAGTGATTACGCCAGGGGTACTGAAGCTTTCTTT. Translating it yields CAISDYARGTEAFF.

The chain couples TRBV5-1 to TRBJ2-7; 9 positions match TRBD2. The germline V gene encodes CDR1 SGHRS and CDR2 YFSETQ. The CDR3 sequence is 16 residues long. With V trimmed by 4 bases and J by 1 base, 9 bases remained unmatched. CDR3 protein: CASSTIAGALSYEQYF. The CDR3 DNA reads as TGCGCCAGCAGCACAATAGCGGGAGCGCTATCCTACGAGCAGTACTTC. Full variable domain (remainder filled in from reference TRBV5-1 and TRBJ2-7): KAGVTQTPRYLIKTRGQQVTLSCSPISGHRSVSWYQQTPGQGLQFLFEYFSETQRNKGNFPGRFSGRQFSNSRSEMNVSTLELGDSALYLCASSTIAGALSYEQYFGPGTRLTVT.